What follows is one T cell receptor beta chain and its context. In the source study's methods: For nucleated cells, counts were estimated from reference gene primer amplification. Assay used: immunoSEQ multiplex PCR; TCRdb lists only in-frame clones, some missing. V, J and clone size were drawn from that table, and D and trimming were deduced from the DNA. The data hold roughly 150,000 clones, with around 83% observed a single time. These data belong to a study of blood T cell repertoires in COVID-19. Study summary: Acute and convalescent COVID-19 samples came from the United States, Italy and Spain. The cDNA or gDNA used as material had been derived from T cells, B-cell-depleted T cells, or PBMCs.

Sequencing input: peripheral blood. This receptor was identified in a woman aged 50 to 65 with acute or convalescent COVID-19.

The CDR3 region has the DNA TGTGCCAGCAGTTTATCCGCTGGAAACACCATATATTTT. Protein: CASSLSAGNTIYF. The chain combines TRBV27 with TRBJ1-3; no reliable D call. Germline assignment: CDR1 MNHEY and CDR2 SMNVEV (reference sequence). This CDR3 region has 13 residues. V was pared by 0 bases and J by 2 bases, with 2 bases between.